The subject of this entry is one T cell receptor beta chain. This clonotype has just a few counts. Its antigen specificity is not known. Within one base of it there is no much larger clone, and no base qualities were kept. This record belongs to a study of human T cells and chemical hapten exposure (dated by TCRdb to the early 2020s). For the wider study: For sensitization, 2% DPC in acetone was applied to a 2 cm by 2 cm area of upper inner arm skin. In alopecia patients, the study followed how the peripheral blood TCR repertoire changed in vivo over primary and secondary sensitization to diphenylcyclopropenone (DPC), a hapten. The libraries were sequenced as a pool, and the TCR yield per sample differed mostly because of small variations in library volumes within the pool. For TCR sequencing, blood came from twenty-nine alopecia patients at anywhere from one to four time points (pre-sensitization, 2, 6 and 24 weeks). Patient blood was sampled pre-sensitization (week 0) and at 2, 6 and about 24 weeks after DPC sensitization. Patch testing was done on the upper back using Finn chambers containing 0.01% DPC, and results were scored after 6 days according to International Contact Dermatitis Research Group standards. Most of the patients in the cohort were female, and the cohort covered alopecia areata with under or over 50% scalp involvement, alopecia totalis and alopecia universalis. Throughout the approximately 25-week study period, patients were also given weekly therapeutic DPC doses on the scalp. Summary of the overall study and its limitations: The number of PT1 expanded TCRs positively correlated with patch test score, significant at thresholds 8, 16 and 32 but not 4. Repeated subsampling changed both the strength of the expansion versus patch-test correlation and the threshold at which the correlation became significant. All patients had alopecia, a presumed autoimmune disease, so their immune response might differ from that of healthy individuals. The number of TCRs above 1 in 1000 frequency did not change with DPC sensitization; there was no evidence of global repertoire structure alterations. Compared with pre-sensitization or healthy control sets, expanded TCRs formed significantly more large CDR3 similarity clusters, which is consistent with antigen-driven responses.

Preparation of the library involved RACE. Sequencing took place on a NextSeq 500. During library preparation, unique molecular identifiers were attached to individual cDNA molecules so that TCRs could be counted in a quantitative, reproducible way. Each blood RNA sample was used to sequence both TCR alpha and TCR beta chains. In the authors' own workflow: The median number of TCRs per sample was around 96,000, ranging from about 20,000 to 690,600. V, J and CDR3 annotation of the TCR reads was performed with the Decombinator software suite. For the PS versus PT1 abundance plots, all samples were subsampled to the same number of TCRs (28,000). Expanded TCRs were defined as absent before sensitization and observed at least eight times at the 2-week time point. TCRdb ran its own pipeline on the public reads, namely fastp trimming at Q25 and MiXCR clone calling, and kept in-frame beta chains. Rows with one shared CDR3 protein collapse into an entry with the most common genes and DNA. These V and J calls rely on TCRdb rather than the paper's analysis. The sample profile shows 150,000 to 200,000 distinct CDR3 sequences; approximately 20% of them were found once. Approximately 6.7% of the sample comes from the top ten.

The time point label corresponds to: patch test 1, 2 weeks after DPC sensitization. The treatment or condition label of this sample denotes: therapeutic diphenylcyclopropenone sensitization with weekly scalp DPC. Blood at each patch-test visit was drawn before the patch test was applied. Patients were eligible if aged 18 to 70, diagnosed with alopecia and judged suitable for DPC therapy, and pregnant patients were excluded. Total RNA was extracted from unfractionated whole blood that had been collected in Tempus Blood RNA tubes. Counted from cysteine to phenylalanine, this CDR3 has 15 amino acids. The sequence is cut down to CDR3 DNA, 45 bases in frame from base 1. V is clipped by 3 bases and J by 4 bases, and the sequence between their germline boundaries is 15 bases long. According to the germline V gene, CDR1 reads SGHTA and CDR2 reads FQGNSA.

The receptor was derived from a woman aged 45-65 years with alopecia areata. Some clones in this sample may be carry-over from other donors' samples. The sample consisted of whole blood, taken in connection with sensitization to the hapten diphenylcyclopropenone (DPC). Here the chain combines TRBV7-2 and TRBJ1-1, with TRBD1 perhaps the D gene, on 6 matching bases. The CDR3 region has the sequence CASSFPGRGGTEAFF. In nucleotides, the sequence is TGTGCCAGCAGCTTCCCGGGCAGGGGAGGCACTGAAGCTTTCTTT.